The 7 T cell receptor beta chains presented below share a single source sample, sequenced in a study of metastatic and nonmetastatic thyroid tumors. Before thyroid surgery, none of the patients had received any treatment. TCRdb re-clonotyped the PCR reads through MiXCR. The data hold roughly 5,100 clones, with roughly 34% observed a single time. Sample: adjacent normal tissue. The receptor source for this set is a female donor with papillary thyroid cancer or a benign thyroid nodule (not recorded which). Some clones in this sample may be carry-over from other donors' samples.

The chain uses TRBV6-5 and TRBJ2-7; 10 bases fit TRBD2. With 6 bases clipped from V and 3 bases from J, the junction kept 5 bases outside the gene matches. The CDR3 runs 14 residues. CDR1 and CDR2 from the germline V gene are MNHEY and SVGAGI. CDR3 in amino acids: CASREGLANYEQYF. In DNA, the CDR3 is TGTGCCAGCAGGGAGGGACTAGCGAACTACGAGCAGTACTTC.

The genes are TRBV6-1 and TRBJ2-2; D is unclear. CDR1 and CDR2 (germline): MNHNS, SASEGT. The germline V and J ends were trimmed by 6 bases and 11 bases, with 10 bases remaining between them. CDR3 length: 11 residues. The CDR3 DNA reads as TGTGCCAGCAGCACCGCCAGAGAGCTGTTTTTT. This sequence encodes CASSTARELFF.

This clone was recorded a few times. This chain joins TRBV20-1 and TRBJ2-5; 8 positions match TRBD1. This CDR3 spans 15 amino acids. Per the germline V gene, CDR1 is DFQATT and CDR2 is SNEGSKA (reference sequence). The V and J ends lost 6 bases and 1 base, in that order; junction bases with no gene match: 10. CDR3 loop: CSANDRGRFQETQYF. The CDR3 DNA sequence: TGCAGTGCGAATGACAGGGGACGATTCCAAGAGACCCAGTACTTC.

The V gene is TRBV20-1, the J gene TRBJ2-3, with D unclear. This CDR3 comprises 14 residues. V lost 6 bases, J lost 1 base, and 14 bases lay in between. Germline lookup yields CDR1 DFQATT and CDR2 SNEGSKA (reference sequence). For the CDR3, the DNA is TGCAGTGCAAGGATAGGGTCTGGCACAGATACGCAGTATTTT. Amino acids: CSARIGSGTDTQYF.

The chain uses TRBV9 and TRBJ2-1; D possibly uses TRBD1 or TRBD2 (6 bases each). V lost 4 bases to trimming and J lost 8 bases, with 22 bases between them. This CDR3 spans 16 amino acids. Germline loops: CDR1 SGDLS, CDR2 YYNGEE. The CDR3 spells CASSPKGGTEVDEQFF. CDR3 nucleotides: TGTGCCAGCAGCCCCAAAGGGGGGACTGAGGTCGATGAGCAGTTCTTC.

V gene TRBV20-1 combines with J gene TRBJ2-1; a weak D match, TRBD2 (5 bases). CDR3 length equals 14 residues. Trimming cost V 5 bases and J 1 base, with 12 bases left between them. CDR1 is DFQATT, CDR2 SNEGSKA, per germline (reference sequence). This CDR3 reads CSALSWRSYNEQFF. The CDR3 DNA reads as TGCAGTGCTCTCTCCTGGAGGTCCTACAATGAGCAGTTCTTC.

The CDR3 DNA is TGTGCCACCAGTGATTTGGACAGGGGCAATCAGCCCCAGCATTTT. Translated, it gives CATSDLDRGNQPQHF. J is TRBJ1-5 and V is TRBV24-1, with 7 bases aligning to TRBD1. Trimming cost V 0 bases and J 2 bases; bases outside gene matches: 0. This CDR3 has 15 residues. Germline V lookup: CDR1 KGHDR, CDR2 SFDVKD.